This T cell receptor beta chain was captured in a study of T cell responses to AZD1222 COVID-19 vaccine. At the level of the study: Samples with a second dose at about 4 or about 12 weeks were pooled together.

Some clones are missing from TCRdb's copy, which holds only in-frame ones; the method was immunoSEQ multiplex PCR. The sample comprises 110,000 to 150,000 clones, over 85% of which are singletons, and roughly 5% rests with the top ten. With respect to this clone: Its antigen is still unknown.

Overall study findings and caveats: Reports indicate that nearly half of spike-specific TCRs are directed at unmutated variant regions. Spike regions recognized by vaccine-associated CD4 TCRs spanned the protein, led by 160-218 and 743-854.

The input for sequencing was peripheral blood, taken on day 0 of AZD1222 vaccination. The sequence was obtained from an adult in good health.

The CDR3 reads CASSPGQPLLGGANVLTF. CDR3 DNA sequence: TGTGCCAGCAGCCCCGGACAGCCTTTGCTGGGTGGGGCCAACGTCCTGACTTTC. This chain joins TRBV5-4 and TRBJ2-6; possibly TRBD1 for D (6 bases). The CDR3 totals 18 residues. The V end was cut by 4 bases, the J end by 3 bases, with 20 bases between. Germline loops: CDR1 SGHNT, CDR2 YYREEE (reference sequence).